This T cell receptor beta chain emerged from a study of cytomegalovirus exposure and HLA in healthy donors. For the study at large: Earlier results showed almost 120 million unique TCR beta sequences derived from about 179 million T cells.

Study conclusions and caveats: The authors reported that TCR beta sequences could predict HLA-A and HLA-B alleles. These predictions were accurate for most subjects in the first cohort.

As concerns this clone: Its target is unknown.

Trimming removed 1 base at V and 5 bases at J, with 12 bases between. This CDR3 spans 15 amino acids. CDR1 and CDR2 from the germline V gene are LGHNA and YSLEER. Donors showed nominal health when sampled, although they likely had unrecorded immune exposures. The PCR made use of 60 Vbeta and 13 Jbeta primers. Clones were sequenced by immunoSEQ multiplex PCR, and TCRdb holds only the in-frame ones, with some missing. The data contain about 150,000 clones, roughly 79% of them singletons. Sequencing was carried out using PBMCs. The clonotype originates from a man aged 18 to 29 in good health and CMV-seronegative. This chain uses TRBV4-3 with TRBJ2-1; D unresolved. CDR3 bases: TGCGCCAGCAGCCAAGTGAGTGGGCGCGACAATGAGCAGTTCTTC. It yields the protein CASSQVSGRDNEQFF.